These T cell receptor beta chains were read from a single sample in a study of blood T cells in healthy people across ages. TCRdb re-analysed the 5' RACE reads in MiXCR, keeping a single row per CDR3 protein. The sample has around 1.7 million distinct CDR3 sequences; 25% to 30% are singletons. The sample consisted of blood. The receptors derive from a woman aged 30 to 39 in good health. Both conserved end residues are trimmed from each CDR3. Clone size is not always given. Where it is, it says once, few, many or a class for expanded clones.

V gene	clone size	CDR3 protein
TRBV6-5	-	ASSYTNRREFTGELF
TRBV20-1	-	SANQLAGGSEPYNEQF
TRBV7-9	many	ATSGGAPYEQY
TRBV29-1	many	SVDSAGGDTQY
TRBV20-1	-	SAGTSGGTQY
TRBV5-1	few	ASSPSPNTIDSPLH
TRBV7-8	-	ASSLRGVREQF
TRBV15	few	ATSRRTSGDHNEQF
TRBV2	-	ASRGTGKSSHNEQF
TRBV12-3/TRBV12-4	few	ASTIGAGGFSTDTQY
TRBV12-3/TRBV12-4	-	ASSLRGGRGGGYT
TRBV5-1	many	ASSLGGGEKLF
TRBV29-1	many	SVMQGSEKLF